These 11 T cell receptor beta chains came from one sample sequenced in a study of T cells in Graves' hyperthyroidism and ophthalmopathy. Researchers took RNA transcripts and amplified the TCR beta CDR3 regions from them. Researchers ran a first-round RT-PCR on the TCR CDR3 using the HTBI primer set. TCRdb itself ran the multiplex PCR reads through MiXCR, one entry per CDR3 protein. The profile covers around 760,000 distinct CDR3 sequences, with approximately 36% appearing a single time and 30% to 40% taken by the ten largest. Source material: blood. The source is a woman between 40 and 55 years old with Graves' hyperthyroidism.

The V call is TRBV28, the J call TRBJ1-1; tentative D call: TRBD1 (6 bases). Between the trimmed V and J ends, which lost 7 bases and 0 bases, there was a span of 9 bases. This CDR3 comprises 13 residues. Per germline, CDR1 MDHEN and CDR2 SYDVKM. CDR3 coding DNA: TGTGCCAGCATGGACAGAATGAACACTGAAGCTTTCTTT. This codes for CASMDRMNTEAFF. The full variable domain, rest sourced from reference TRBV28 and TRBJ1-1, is DVKVTQSSRYLVKRTGEKVFLECVQDMDHENMFWYRQDPGLGLRLIYFSYDVKMKEKGDIPEGYSVSREKKERFSLILESASTNQTSMYLCASMDRMNTEAFFGQGTRLTVV.

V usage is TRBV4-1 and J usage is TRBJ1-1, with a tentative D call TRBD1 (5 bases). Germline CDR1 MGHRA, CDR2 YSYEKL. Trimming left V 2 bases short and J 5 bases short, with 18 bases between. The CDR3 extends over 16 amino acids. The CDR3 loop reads CASSQIFGGELTEAFF. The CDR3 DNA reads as TGCGCCAGCAGCCAAATCTTTGGGGGGGAGCTTACTGAAGCTTTCTTT.

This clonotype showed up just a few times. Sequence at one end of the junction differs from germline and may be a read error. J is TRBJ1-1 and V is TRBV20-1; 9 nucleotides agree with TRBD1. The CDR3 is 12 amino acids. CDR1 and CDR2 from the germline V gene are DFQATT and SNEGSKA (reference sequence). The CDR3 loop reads CSAGDRGVSAFF. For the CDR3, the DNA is TGCAGTGCTGGAGACAGGGGGGTTTCGGCTTTCTTT.

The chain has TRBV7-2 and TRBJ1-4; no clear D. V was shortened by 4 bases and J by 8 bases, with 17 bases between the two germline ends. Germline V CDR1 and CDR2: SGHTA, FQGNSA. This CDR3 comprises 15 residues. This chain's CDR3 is CASSYRTNSGEKLFF. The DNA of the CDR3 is TGTGCCAGCAGCTACCGGACGAATTCGGGGGAAAAACTGTTTTTT.

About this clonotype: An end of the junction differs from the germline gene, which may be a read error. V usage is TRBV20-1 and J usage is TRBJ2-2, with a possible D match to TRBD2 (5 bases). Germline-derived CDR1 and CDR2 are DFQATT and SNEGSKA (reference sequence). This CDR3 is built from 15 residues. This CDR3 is CSVPQPQSLTGELVF. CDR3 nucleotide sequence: TGCAGTGTCCCGCAGCCTCAGAGTCTCACCGGGGAGCTGGTTTTT.

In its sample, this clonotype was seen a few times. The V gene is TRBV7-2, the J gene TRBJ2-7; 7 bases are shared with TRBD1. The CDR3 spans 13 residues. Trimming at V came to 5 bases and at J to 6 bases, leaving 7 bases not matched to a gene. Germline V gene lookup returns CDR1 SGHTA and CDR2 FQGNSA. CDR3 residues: CASSQVWDSEQYF. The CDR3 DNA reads TGTGCCAGCAGCCAAGTCTGGGACAGCGAGCAGTACTTC.

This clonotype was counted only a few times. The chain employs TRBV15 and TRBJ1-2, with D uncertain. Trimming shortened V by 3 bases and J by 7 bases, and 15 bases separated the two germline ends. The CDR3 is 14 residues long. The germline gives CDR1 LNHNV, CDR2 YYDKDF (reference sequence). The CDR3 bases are TGTGCCACCAGCAGGTCTTCTGAGGGAGGTGGCTACACCTTC. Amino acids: CATSRSSEGGGYTF.

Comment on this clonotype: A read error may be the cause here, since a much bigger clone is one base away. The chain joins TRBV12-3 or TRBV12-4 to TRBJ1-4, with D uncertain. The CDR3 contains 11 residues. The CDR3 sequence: CVSSFLEKLFF. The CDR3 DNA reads TGTGTCAGCAGTTTTCTTGAAAAACTGTTTTTT.

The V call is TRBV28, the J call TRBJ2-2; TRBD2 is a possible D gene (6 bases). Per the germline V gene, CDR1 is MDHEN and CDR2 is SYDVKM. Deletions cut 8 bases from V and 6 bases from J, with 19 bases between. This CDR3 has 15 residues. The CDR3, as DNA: TGTGCCAGCGCCCTGGGGGGTAGCTTTTCCGGGGAGCTGTTTTTT. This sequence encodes CASALGGSFSGELFF.

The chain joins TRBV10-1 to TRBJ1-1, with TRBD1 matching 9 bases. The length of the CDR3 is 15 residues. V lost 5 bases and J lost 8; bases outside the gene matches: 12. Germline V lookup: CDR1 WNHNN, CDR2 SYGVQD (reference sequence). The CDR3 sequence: CASSLRDRVLLEAFF. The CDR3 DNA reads TGCGCCAGCAGTCTAAGGGACAGGGTCCTACTGGAAGCTTTCTTT.

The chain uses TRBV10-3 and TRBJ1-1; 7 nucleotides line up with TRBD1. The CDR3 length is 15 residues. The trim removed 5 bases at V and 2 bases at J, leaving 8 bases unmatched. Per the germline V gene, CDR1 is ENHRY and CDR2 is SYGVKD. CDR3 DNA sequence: TGTGCCATCAGTTACTCCGGGACAGCTAACACTGAAGCTTTCTTT. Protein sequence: CAISYSGTANTEAFF.